A selection of T cell receptor beta chains follows, all from one sample in a study of blood T cell repertoires in COVID-19. Clones were read by immunoSEQ multiplex PCR, and TCRdb kept only the in-frame ones, dropping some. The profile shows approximately 130,000 clones, roughly 81% of them singletons. Sequencing was done on a sample of peripheral blood. The source is a human donor in a cohort sampled during active COVID-19. The CDR3 runs from the conserved cysteine through the conserved F or W. A D gene is named only where the DNA matches it firmly. A clone size is listed for some rows: how often the clone was seen (once, few, many), or a class if it is expanded.

J: TRBJ2-1; D: TRBD2; size: .; V: TRBV5-1; DNA: TGCGCCAGCAGCTTCAGCGGGGGGGCCTACAATGAGCAGTTCTTC; CDR3: CASSFSGGAYNEQFF
J: TRBJ1-4; D: .; size: once; V: TRBV12-3/TRBV12-4; DNA: TGTGCCAGCAGTCTCCTGACAGGAGAAAAACTGTTTTTT; CDR3: CASSLLTGEKLFF
J: TRBJ2-7; D: TRBD1; size: once; V: TRBV5-4; DNA: TGTGCCAGCAGCCCCCTTCCAACAGGGGGTAGGGACGAGCAGTACTTC; CDR3: CASSPLPTGGRDEQYF
J: TRBJ2-3; D: .; size: once; V: TRBV30; DNA: TGTGCCTGGATCCAGTTAGATACGCAGTATTTT; CDR3: CAWIQLDTQYF
J: TRBJ1-2; D: .; size: .; V: TRBV5-1; DNA: TGCGCCAGCAGCTTGGCAGGTACTGAGCGCTACACCTTC; CDR3: CASSLAGTERYTF
J: TRBJ1-2; D: TRBD1; size: .; V: TRBV19; DNA: TGTGCCAGCAACAACCGAGGACAGGGGGCTATCTATGGCTACACCTTC; CDR3: CASNNRGQGAIYGYTF
J: TRBJ1-2; D: TRBD1; size: .; V: TRBV29-1; DNA: TGCAGCGTGGCCGGGACAGGGATGATGAGCTATGGCTACACCTTC; CDR3: CSVAGTGMMSYGYTF
J: TRBJ1-2; D: TRBD1; size: once; V: TRBV6-5; DNA: TGTGCCAGCAGGGAGGCAGGGGGCTTCTCCTATGGCTACACCTTC; CDR3: CASREAGGFSYGYTF
J: TRBJ1-4; D: .; size: .; V: TRBV19; DNA: TGTGCCAGTAGGGAACGCGGTGCAACTAATGAAAAACTGTTTTTT; CDR3: CASRERGATNEKLFF
J: TRBJ1-1; D: .; size: .; V: TRBV27; DNA: TGTGCCAGCAGTTTCATCACTGAAGCTTTCTTT; CDR3: CASSFITEAFF
J: TRBJ2-1; D: TRBD1; size: .; V: TRBV27; DNA: TGTGCCAGCAGCCTGACAGGGGAAGGATACAATGAGCAGTTCTTC; CDR3: CASSLTGEGYNEQFF
J: TRBJ2-5; D: TRBD1; size: .; V: TRBV5-1; DNA: TGCGCCAGCAGCGACGACCGGGACAGGGGTCAGACCCAGTACTTC; CDR3: CASSDDRDRGQTQYF
J: TRBJ2-7; D: .; size: .; V: TRBV7-9; DNA: TGTGCCAGCAGCTTACCTCGAGCCAGGGGTGGCTACGAGCAGTACTTC; CDR3: CASSLPRARGGYEQYF
J: TRBJ1-4; D: .; size: .; V: TRBV3-1/TRBV3-2; DNA: TGTGCCAGCAGCCCCCGCGGGGGCGGCGAAAAACTGTTTTTT; CDR3: CASSPRGGGEKLFF
J: TRBJ2-3; D: .; size: .; V: TRBV5-1; DNA: TGCGCCAGCAGCTTGGGGGAGTCGAGGCAGATAGATACGCAGTATTTT; CDR3: CASSLGESRQIDTQYF
J: TRBJ1-2; D: .; size: .; V: TRBV5-6; DNA: TGTGCCAGCAGCTTGGGAACAGGCTATGGCTACACCTTC; CDR3: CASSLGTGYGYTF
J: TRBJ2-7; D: .; size: few; V: TRBV5-6; DNA: TGTGCCAGCAGCTTCGACAAGGCCGAGCAGTACTTC; CDR3: CASSFDKAEQYF
J: TRBJ2-3; D: .; size: .; V: TRBV12-3/TRBV12-4; DNA: TGTGCCAGCAGTTCCACTAGAACAGATACGCAGTATTTT; CDR3: CASSSTRTDTQYF
J: TRBJ1-1; D: .; size: .; V: TRBV6-2/TRBV6-3; DNA: TGTGCCAGCAGCTTGACAGGGAACACTGAAGCTTTCTTT; CDR3: CASSLTGNTEAFF
J: TRBJ1-2; D: .; size: .; V: TRBV30; DNA: TGTGCCTGGAGTGGAGGTCGCTATGGCTACACCTTC; CDR3: CAWSGGRYGYTF
J: TRBJ1-2; D: TRBD1; size: once; V: TRBV5-5; DNA: TGTGCCAGCAGCATAGGACAGGGGGGGAACTATGGCTACACCTTC; CDR3: CASSIGQGGNYGYTF
J: TRBJ2-1; D: TRBD1; size: .; V: TRBV19; DNA: TGTGCCAGTAGTAATGACCGGGACAGGGTGTCGGGTGAGCAGTTCTTC; CDR3: CASSNDRDRVSGEQFF
J: TRBJ2-6; D: .; size: once; V: TRBV27; DNA: TGTGCCAGCAGTTTAGAGGCTGGGGCCAACGTCCTGACTTTC; CDR3: CASSLEAGANVLTF
J: TRBJ1-1; D: .; size: .; V: TRBV18; DNA: TGTGCCAGCTCATCGACACCAACCCGGCCTGAAGCTTTCTTT; CDR3: CASSSTPTRPEAFF
J: TRBJ2-7; D: .; size: .; V: TRBV15; DNA: TGTGCCACCAGCAGAGTTGCAGGATCCTACGAGCAGTACTTC; CDR3: CATSRVAGSYEQYF
J: TRBJ1-5; D: TRBD1; size: .; V: TRBV19; DNA: TGTGCCAGTAGTATAATAGGACAGGGCGCCGATCAGCCCCAGCATTTT; CDR3: CASSIIGQGADQPQHF
J: TRBJ2-1; D: .; size: few; V: TRBV30; DNA: TGTGCCTGGGCGAGGGGGACGGCCTACAATGAGCAGTTCTTC; CDR3: CAWARGTAYNEQFF